The present entry profiles one TCR beta chain with its context. Its antigen is not known. These donors were members of the roughly 120-subject validation cohort, a group separate from the approximately 670-subject first cohort. Some clones are missing from TCRdb's copy, which holds only in-frame ones; the method was immunoSEQ multiplex PCR. The profile shows around 56,000 clones, roughly 89% of them singletons. The data derive from a study of cytomegalovirus exposure and HLA in healthy donors. Broader study findings: First-cohort TCR clusters were later found to tend to co-occur in the roughly 130 validation repertoires. Some TCR beta chains (about 180 of them) were listed as cytomegalovirus-associated.

The source is a young woman in good health and CMV-seronegative. Sequencing was carried out using PBMCs.

The CDR3 sequence: CAISERLGQGADTQYF. The DNA of the CDR3 is TGTGCCATCAGTGAACGTCTCGGACAGGGTGCGGATACGCAGTATTTT. The genes are TRBV10-3 and TRBJ2-3, with 8 bases aligning to TRBD1. Germline assignment: CDR1 ENHRY and CDR2 SYGVKD. V lost 3 bases and J lost 6; bases outside the gene matches: 11. There are 16 residues in the CDR3.